Sequencing of this T cell receptor (beta chain) was carried out in a study of PD-1 blockade in classical Hodgkin lymphoma. The study, taken as a whole, reports: As was reported, newly diagnosed patients showed lower baseline TCR diversity than healthy donors did.

This clone is a singleton in its sample. What it binds is not known. This table comes from immunoSEQ multiplex PCR, and its TCRdb copy is limited to in-frame clones, with some not included. The sample holds tens of thousands of clones; 75% to 95% are singletons and the top ten take approximately 3%. This CDR3 contains 17 residues. Stated time point: cycle 4 day 1 (C4D1), after five to seven weeks of nivolumab. After autologous stem cell transplantation all patients relapsed, and prior brentuximab vedotin exposure differed between cohorts. This clonotype was sampled from a human donor with classical Hodgkin lymphoma. The chain combines TRBV21-1 with TRBJ2-7; the table names TRBD1, a call not compared with the DNA. TRBV21-1 is classified as a pseudogene. Sequenced here: peripheral blood mononuclear cells (PBMCs), sampled before the fourth cycle of nivolumab. This chain's CDR3 is CASSKGRYGTGGIEQYF. DNA of the CDR3: TGTGCCAGCAGCAAAGGGCGATATGGGACAGGGGGCATAGAGCAGTACTTC.